This TCR beta chain was recovered during a study of blood T cell repertoires in COVID-19. Study-wide context: T cells, B-cell-depleted T cells, or PBMCs provided the cDNA or gDNA that served as material.

TCRdb's copy holds only in-frame clones and misses some; the assay was immunoSEQ multiplex PCR. The data contain roughly 70,000 clones, roughly 87% of them seen just once; the ten biggest clones take up over 25%. This CDR3 spans 13 amino acids. Looked up from germline, CDR1 is GTSNPN and CDR2 is SVGIG (reference sequence). V lost 4 bases and J lost 4, with 13 bases in between. The receptor was isolated from a woman aged 80 or over with active or convalescent COVID-19. J is TRBJ1-2 and V is TRBV30; possibly TRBD1 for D (6 bases). The source material was peripheral blood. The CDR3 region has the DNA TGTGCCTGGATGCCAGGGGAAATCTATGGCTACACCTTC. Residues: CAWMPGEIYGYTF.